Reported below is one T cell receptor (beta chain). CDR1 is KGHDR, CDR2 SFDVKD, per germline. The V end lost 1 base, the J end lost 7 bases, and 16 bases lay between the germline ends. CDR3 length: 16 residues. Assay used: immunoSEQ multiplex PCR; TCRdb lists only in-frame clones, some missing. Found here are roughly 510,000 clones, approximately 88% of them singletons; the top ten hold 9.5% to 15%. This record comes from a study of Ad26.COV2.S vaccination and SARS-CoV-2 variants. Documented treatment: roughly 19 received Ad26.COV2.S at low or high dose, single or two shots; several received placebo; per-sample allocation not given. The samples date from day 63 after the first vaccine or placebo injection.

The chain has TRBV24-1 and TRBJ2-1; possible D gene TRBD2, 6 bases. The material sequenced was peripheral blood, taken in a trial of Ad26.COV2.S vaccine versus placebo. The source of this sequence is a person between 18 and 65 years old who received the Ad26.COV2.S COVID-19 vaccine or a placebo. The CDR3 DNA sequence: TGTGCCACCAGTGATTTAGACGGGAGAGTGGGTAATGAGCAGTTCTTC. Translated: CATSDLDGRVGNEQFF.